Sequencing of this TCR beta chain was carried out in a study of CD8 T cells in ankylosing spondylitis. Findings and caveats of the study: Reportedly, significant enrichment of disease-linked clones occurred in matched ankylosing spondylitis synovial fluid. The study identified a TCR beta motif of roughly eight highly homologous variants that appeared characteristic of ankylosing spondylitis blood.

Relative to its sample, this clonotype is medium-sized. No antigen is known for it. Germline V gene data show CDR1 as SGDLS and CDR2 as YYNGEE. The V gene end was trimmed by 3 bases and the J gene end by 5 bases; junction bases not matched to a gene: 8. The length of the CDR3 is 16 residues. In making TCR beta libraries, quantitative 5'-RACE with molecular barcodes was used. TCRdb reprocessed the 5' RACE reads via MiXCR and lists one record per CDR3 protein. The data contain approximately 42,000 distinct CDR3 sequences, 4% of them singletons. The material sequenced was blood, either unsorted or a sorted T cell fraction (not recorded which). J is TRBJ2-2 and V is TRBV9, with 9 positions matching TRBD1. The sequence came from a female donor with ankylosing spondylitis or in good health (not recorded which). The CDR3 is CASSASQGARTGELFF. CDR3 in DNA: TGTGCCAGCAGCGCCTCACAGGGGGCAAGAACCGGGGAGCTGTTTTTT.